This TCR beta chain emerged from a study of blood T cell repertoires in COVID-19 (dated by TCRdb to about 2020). Study-level background: The collaborator samples originated in the United States, Italy and Spain and spanned the acute and convalescent phases of COVID-19. The prospective study material was composed of cDNA or gDNA derived from T cells, B-cell-depleted T cells, or PBMCs. Deeply sampled blood TCRbeta repertoires from subjects exposed to, actively infected with, or recovered from COVID-19 were included in the dataset. The repertoires were released in a freely available public database intended as a resource for research on the immune response to SARS-CoV-2. Samples came from the ongoing ImmuneRACE study (first 160 participants) plus 1,254 subjects from 6 global collaborators. Nearly every sample came with metadata listing a de-identified subject ID, COVID-19 status, age in years and sex. Where available, HLA class I and class II types were taken from metadata supplied by the sample provider and were not determined by assay-based typing. What the authors observed across the whole study: Clinical and demographic metadata were provided uncurated, with the amount varying by source and participant.

Whole blood was collected in K2EDTA tubes by collaborating institutions according to the institutions' own protocols. For TCRbeta analysis, collaborator samples were shipped as frozen whole blood, as isolated PBMCs, or as DNA extracted from either sample type. Trimming accounts for 4 bases at V and 2 bases at J, while the number of junction bases matched to no gene is 3. Measured from the cysteine to the phenylalanine, the CDR3 is 15 residues long. Only CDR3 DNA is held: 45 bases, read in frame from base 1. Sequences SEHNR (CDR1) and FQNEAQ (CDR2) are obtained from the germline V gene (reference sequence). TCRbeta CDR3 regions were amplified from genomic DNA by means of the immunoSEQ Assay, a bias-controlled multiplex PCR. In the paper's pipeline: Nucleated cell counts per sample were estimated from amplification of reference gene primers within the assay. Sequence reads were collapsed and filtered to measure the absolute abundance of every unique TCRbeta CDR3 rearrangement. Productive Simpson clonality was computed per sample as the square root of Simpson's diversity index over productive rearrangements. Here the immuneACCESS table is served through TCRdb, limited to in-frame sequences with V and J called. Missing clones are a known gap in these copies; in checked studies unresolved V genes cover under half, and the rest lacks a known reason. V, J and clone size were drawn from that table, and D and trimming were deduced from the DNA. Across this sample there are 250,000 or so clones, with about 90% seen only once. The ten biggest clones cover over 1.1% of the sample.

Remarks on this clone: Which antigen it targets is not known. Nothing much larger sits one base from this clone, and base qualities are not available.

The rearrangement joined TRBV7-9 to TRBJ1-2; 11 bases in between match TRBD1. This clonotype was sampled from a man aged 80 or over with acute or convalescent COVID-19. The specimen sequenced was peripheral blood. The base sequence is TGTGCCAGCAGCTCCCGGACAGGGGGCAACTATGGCTACACCTTC. This encodes CASSSRTGGNYGYTF.